The 3 T cell receptor beta chains presented below share a single source sample, sequenced in a study of blood T cells in healthy people across ages. Next came a second PCR, run for roughly 7 to 12 cycles, which used a sample-barcoded 5' primer along with a J-beta primer mix. TCRdb re-analysed the 5' RACE reads in MiXCR, keeping a single row per CDR3 protein. The sample lists more than 650,000 distinct CDR3 sequences; approximately 22% were seen once. Material: blood. All receptors derive from a man aged 65-85 years in good health.

This clonotype was detected only a few times. A much larger clone differs by one base, so this may be a read error. V is TRBV29-1 and J is TRBJ1-4; D call uncertain. CDR1 SQVTM and CDR2 ANQGSEA come from the germline V gene. This CDR3 is 12 amino acids long. CDR3 region: CSVAKGREKLSF. The CDR3 nucleotides read TGCAGCGTTGCCAAGGGTCGGGAAAAACTGTCTTTT.

The rearrangement joins TRBV12-5 to TRBJ1-5, with a tentative D call TRBD1 (6 bases). The CDR3 has 14 amino acids. The germline V gene encodes CDR1 LGHNT and CDR2 FRNRAP. V was shortened by 6 bases and J by 2 bases, with 11 bases between the two germline ends. For the CDR3, the DNA is TGTGCTAGTGGAGGGGGGCTTGGCAATCAGCCCCAGCATTTT. It codes for CASGGGLGNQPQHF.

The chain uses TRBV6-6 and TRBJ1-6; 7 bases match TRBD1. This CDR3 region has 16 residues. Germline lookup yields CDR1 MNHNY and CDR2 SVGAGI (reference sequence). Trimming at V came to 5 bases and at J to 9 bases, leaving 13 bases not matched to a gene. The CDR3 sequence: CASSKGVTGFGSPLHF. The CDR3 DNA follows: TGTGCCAGCAGTAAGGGTGTGACAGGGTTCGGTTCACCCCTCCACTTT.